These 21 T cell receptor beta chains came from one sample sequenced in a study of cytomegalovirus exposure and HLA in healthy donors. With 60 Vbeta and 13 Jbeta primers, the PCR was carried out. Libraries were prepared by immunoSEQ multiplex PCR; TCRdb keeps only in-frame clonotypes and omits some of them. The sample has some 110,000 clones; approximately 74% are singletons. Sequenced sample: PBMCs. The receptors originated from a woman between 45 and 65 years old in good health and CMV-seropositive.

The V gene is TRBV18, the J gene TRBJ2-1; TRBD1 is a possible D gene (5 bases). V shed 4 bases and J shed 2 bases, with 12 bases lying between them. Germline V gene sequence: CDR1 KGHSH, CDR2 LQKENI. There are 15 residues in the CDR3. CDR3 nucleotides: TGTGCCAGCTCACGTGGGGCCCCGGCCTACAATGAGCAGTTCTTC. It is translated as CASSRGAPAYNEQFF.

A single count supports this clone. Other DNA sequences in this sample translate to the same CDR3. Here the CDR3 reads CAWSVGGDQPQHF. DNA of the CDR3: TGTGCCTGGAGTGTAGGAGGTGATCAGCCCCAGCATTTT. The V and J genes are TRBV30 and TRBJ1-5; D gene unclear. Trimming stripped 0 bases from V and 5 bases from J, with 8 bases between. The CDR3 sequence is 13 residues long. Germline values: CDR1 GTSNPN, CDR2 SVGIG (reference sequence).

The CDR3 DNA reads TGTGCCAGCAGTGATCAGGGTTACACTGAAGCTTTCTTT. It translates to CASSDQGYTEAFF. The rearrangement uses TRBV2 and TRBJ1-1; perhaps TRBD1 as D (5 bases). The CDR3 extends over 13 amino acids. CDR1 SNHLY and CDR2 FYNNEI come from the germline V gene. The V and J ends lost 3 bases and 3 bases respectively, with 8 bases between them.

The chain links TRBV6-6 to TRBJ1-1; D is perhaps TRBD1 (5 bases). Germline CDR1 MNHNY, CDR2 SVGAGI (reference sequence). This CDR3 has 14 residues. The germline V and J ends were trimmed by 6 bases and 1 base, with 12 bases remaining between them. The CDR3 is CASRDQTANTEAFF. The CDR3 nucleotides are TGTGCCAGCAGGGACCAGACAGCGAACACTGAAGCTTTCTTT.

This clone has only a few counts. The gene calls are TRBV7-2 and TRBJ1-6; no clear D. This CDR3 has 14 amino acids. V lost 5 bases and J lost 7, with 12 bases in between. Germline CDR1 reads SGHTA; CDR2 reads FQGNSA. CDR3 DNA sequence: TGTGCCAGCAGCCATCCCCCGAGGAATTCACCCCTCCACTTT. Its translation: CASSHPPRNSPLHF. Filled out from reference TRBV7-2 and TRBJ1-6, the complete variable domain reads GAGVSQSPSNKVTEKGKDVELRCDPISGHTALYWYRQSLGQGLEFLIYFQGNSAPDKSGLPSDRFSAERTGGSVSTLTIQRTQQEDSAVYLCASSHPPRNSPLHFGNGTRLTVT.

This clone occurred a few times. The V call is TRBV19, the J call TRBJ1-4; the match to TRBD1 covers 7 bases. Germline V gene sequence: CDR1 LNHDA, CDR2 SQIVND (reference sequence). V gave up 4 bases and J gave up 6 bases; unmatched junction bases: 5. The CDR3 sequence is 14 residues long. The CDR3 DNA reads TGTGCCAGTAGTAAGGGCGGACAGGATGAAAAACTGTTTTTT. It translates to CASSKGGQDEKLFF.

This chain connects TRBV5-1 to TRBJ2-6, with 10 bases identical to TRBD1. The germline CDR1 and CDR2 sequences are SGHRS and YFSETQ. The J segment lost 0 bases and the V segment lost 3 bases, leaving 3 bases of the junction unmatched. The length of the CDR3 is 17 residues. As DNA, the CDR3 is TGCGCCAGCAGCTGGACAGGGGGAAGCTCTGGGGCCAACGTCCTGACTTTC. The encoded protein is CASSWTGGSSGANVLTF.

V is TRBV9 and J is TRBJ1-2; TRBD1 is a possible D gene (5 bases). The CDR3 covers 14 residues. V was pared by 3 bases and J by 7 bases, with 16 bases between. CDR1 and CDR2 (germline): SGDLS, YYNGEE. In DNA, the CDR3 is TGTGCCAGCAGCGGCGTAGGGGTTTGGAGTGGCTACACCTTC. Amino acids: CASSGVGVWSGYTF.

V and J are TRBV30 and TRBJ2-1; 8 nucleotides agree with TRBD1. Germline CDR1 and CDR2: GTSNPN and SVGIG (reference sequence). The CDR3 has 12 amino acids. The ends lost 4 bases at V and 9 bases at J; junction bases unmatched: 5. CDR3 amino acids: CAWMGDRGEQFF. For the CDR3, the DNA is TGTGCCTGGATGGGTGACAGGGGTGAGCAGTTCTTC.

The rearrangement joins TRBV30 to TRBJ2-3; 12 bases are a match to TRBD2. After removal of 2 bases from V and 1 base from J, the junction contained 4 bases not matched to a gene. Germline CDR1 and CDR2: GTSNPN and SVGIG (reference sequence). The CDR3 is made up of 16 amino acids. The CDR3 region has the DNA TGTGCCTGGAGTTCTCGGACTAGCGGGGGCACAGATACGCAGTATTTT. Translated, it gives CAWSSRTSGGTDTQYF.

The chain combines TRBV7-2 with TRBJ2-7, with 9 positions matching TRBD1. The CDR3 is made up of 14 amino acids. V was pared by 5 bases and J by 7 bases, with 9 bases of the junction left unmatched. Germline CDR1 and CDR2: SGHTA and FQGNSA. The CDR3 DNA reads TGTGCCAGCAGCCGTCAAGGACAGGGGAGGGAGCAGTACTTC. Protein product: CASSRQGQGREQYF. Looking up the rest from reference TRBV7-2 and TRBJ2-7 gives the full variable domain: GAGVSQSPSNKVTEKGKDVELRCDPISGHTALYWYRQSLGQGLEFLIYFQGNSAPDKSGLPSDRFSAERTGGSVSTLTIQRTQQEDSAVYLCASSRQGQGREQYFGPGTRLTVT.

J is TRBJ1-1 and V is TRBV27; D is possibly TRBD1 (5 bases). Trimming cost V 2 bases and J 9 bases, with 10 bases left between them. The CDR3 sequence is 12 residues long. Germline lookup yields CDR1 MNHEY and CDR2 SMNVEV (reference sequence). The CDR3 DNA reads as TGTGCCAGCAGTTTAGGGGCAGGGAAAGCTTTCTTT. Encoded protein: CASSLGAGKAFF.

This chain uses TRBV7-9 with TRBJ1-2; 8 bases agree with TRBD1. This CDR3 spans 14 amino acids. CDR1 is SEHNR, CDR2 FQNEAQ, per germline (reference sequence). The V segment lost 5 bases and the J segment 13 bases; nucleotides outside the gene matches: 15. CDR3 sequence (DNA): TGTGCCAGCAGCGTGGGACAGGCCCAAATACGTGGCACCTTC. It translates to CASSVGQAQIRGTF.

J is TRBJ1-3 and V is TRBV16; TRBD1 is a possible D gene (5 bases). The CDR3 has 14 amino acids. CDR1 KGHSY and CDR2 FQNENV come from the germline V gene. V was trimmed by 4 bases and J by 4 bases, leaving 11 bases between them. CDR3 protein: CASSRAGSGNTIYF. The CDR3 bases are TGTGCCAGCAGCCGTGCAGGGTCCGGAAACACCATATATTTT.

This chain links TRBV7-9 with TRBJ2-3, with D tentatively TRBD1 (5 bases). The V end was cut by 1 base, the J end by 0 bases, with 11 bases between. The CDR3 loop spans 16 amino acids. Germline CDR1 and CDR2: SEHNR and FQNEAQ (reference sequence). CDR3 sequence (DNA): TGTGCCAGCAGCTTAGGGGCAGGGATCAGCACAGATACGCAGTATTTT. Residues: CASSLGAGISTDTQYF.

The chain carries TRBV7-9 and TRBJ2-3, with 7 bases fitting TRBD1. The CDR3 sequence is 12 residues long. CDR1 is SEHNR, CDR2 FQNEAQ, per germline (reference sequence). The trim removed 5 bases at V and 5 bases at J, leaving 1 base unmatched. CDR3 sequence reads: CASSRQGDTQYF. The CDR3 nucleotides are TGTGCCAGCAGCCGACAGGGAGATACGCAGTATTTT.

The chain couples TRBV19 to TRBJ1-1; D unclear. This CDR3 comprises 12 residues. Deletions cut 7 bases from V and 8 bases from J, with 14 bases between. Germline loops: CDR1 LNHDA, CDR2 SQIVND (reference sequence). CDR3 coding DNA: TGTGCCAGTAACTGGGCGGGAGGGGAAGCTTTCTTT. Protein: CASNWAGGEAFF.

The chain uses TRBV7-8 and TRBJ1-1; D remains unclear. The length of the CDR3 is 16 residues. The germline CDR1 and CDR2 sequences are SGHVS and FQNEAQ. Trimming left V 2 bases short and J 5 bases short, with 18 bases between. CDR3: CASSLNLRWAETEAFF. The CDR3 DNA reads as TGTGCCAGCAGCTTAAATCTTCGGTGGGCTGAGACTGAAGCTTTCTTT. Variable domain in full (rest from reference TRBV7-8 and TRBJ1-1): GAGVSQSPRYKVAKRGQDVALRCDPISGHVSLFWYQQALGQGPEFLTYFQNEAQLDKSGLPSDRFFAERPEGSVSTLKIQRTQQEDSAVYLCASSLNLRWAETEAFFGQGTRLTVV.

The V gene is TRBV10-3, the J gene TRBJ2-7, with TRBD1 as a possible D gene (6 bases). CDR1 ENHRY and CDR2 SYGVKD come from the germline V gene. Trimming took off 6 bases at V and 1 base at J, with 13 bases between the two ends. The length of the CDR3 is 14 residues. CDR3 amino acids: CAIRGWGLSYEQYF. The CDR3 bases are TGTGCCATCAGGGGGTGGGGGCTTTCCTACGAGCAGTACTTC.

The rearrangement joins TRBV10-1 to TRBJ2-7; weak D call: TRBD1 (7 bases). This CDR3 is 15 amino acids long. Trimming removed 2 bases at V and 4 bases at J, with 15 bases between. Germline V gene lookup returns CDR1 WNHNN and CDR2 SYGVQD (reference sequence). The CDR3 nucleotides read TGCGCCAGCAGTGAGCTTGGGGCAGGGGGGTACGAGCAGTACTTC. Protein sequence: CASSELGAGGYEQYF.

This sequence joins TRBV19 and TRBJ2-7; 8 positions agree with TRBD1. This CDR3 region has 15 residues. V was clipped by 10 bases and J by 2 bases; unmatched bases: 13. In germline, CDR1 is LNHDA, CDR2 SQIVND (reference sequence). For the CDR3, the DNA is TGTGCCACCACCCCCGGGACAGGATCTACCTACGAGCAGTACTTC. Its translation is CATTPGTGSTYEQYF.